A selection of T cell receptor beta chains follows, all from one sample in a study of Graves' ophthalmopathy and Graves' hyperthyroidism. TCRdb reprocessed the multiplex PCR reads via MiXCR and lists one record per CDR3 protein. This sample has about 400,000 distinct CDR3 sequences; 15% occur once, and the top ten carry 5.5% to 7%. Sequenced input: peripheral blood. Source of these receptors: a woman aged 18-29 years with stable Graves' hyperthyroidism. Both conserved end residues are part of each CDR3. Fields, in order: clone size, J gene, D gene, V gene, CDR3 DNA, CDR3 protein. D genes are given only for firm matches. Clone size is not always given. Where it is, it says once, few, many or a class for expanded clones.

size: -; J: TRBJ1-6; D: -; V: TRBV7-8; DNA: TGTGCCAGCAGCTTAGCGGGAGGGGTGTCACCCCTCCACTTT; CDR3: CASSLAGGVSPLHF
size: many; J: TRBJ1-2; D: TRBD1; V: TRBV6-1; DNA: TGTGCCAGCAGCCAACAGGGGGCAGGACGGAACTATGGCTACACCTTC; CDR3: CASSQQGAGRNYGYTF
size: -; J: TRBJ1-1; D: -; V: TRBV12-3/TRBV12-4; DNA: TGTGCCAGCAGGACGGGAGTTGAAGCTTTCTTT; CDR3: CASRTGVEAFF
size: few; J: TRBJ2-5; D: -; V: TRBV6-1; DNA: TGTGCCAGCAGTGATTGGGACACTCAAGAGACCCAGTACTTC; CDR3: CASSDWDTQETQYF
size: many; J: TRBJ2-2; D: TRBD1; V: TRBV15; DNA: TGTGCCACCGGGACAGGGGATCGAGCCGGGGAGCTGTTTTTT; CDR3: CATGTGDRAGELFF
size: few; J: TRBJ1-6; D: -; V: TRBV5-1; DNA: TGCGCCAGCAAAGGGGGGGACTCCTATAATTCACCCCTCCACTTT; CDR3: CASKGGDSYNSPLHF
size: many; J: TRBJ1-1; D: -; V: TRBV7-9; DNA: TGTGCCAGCAGCTTAGCCGGGGCCCTCTATGAAGCTTTCTTT; CDR3: CASSLAGALYEAFF
size: many; J: TRBJ1-1; D: TRBD1; V: TRBV7-8; DNA: TGTGCCAGCAGCTTAGGGATAGTGCAGGGGGCCATGGGCACTGAAGCTTTCTTT; CDR3: CASSLGIVQGAMGTEAFF
size: many; J: TRBJ2-6; D: TRBD1; V: TRBV7-2; DNA: TGTGCCAGCAGCTTAGGACGACAGGGGTCGCTATCTGGGGCCAACGTCCTGACTTTC; CDR3: CASSLGRQGSLSGANVLTF
size: many; J: TRBJ2-5; D: -; V: TRBV11-2; DNA: TGTGCCAGCAGCTTATCCCCTCCAGAGACCCAGTACTTC; CDR3: CASSLSPPETQYF
size: many; J: TRBJ1-2; D: -; V: TRBV12-5; DNA: TGTGCTAGTGGTTTGGTTACCGGGACACCGACCTATGGCTACACCTTC; CDR3: CASGLVTGTPTYGYTF
size: many; J: TRBJ1-6; D: -; V: TRBV6-1; DNA: TGTGCCAGCAGCCAAACGGGAGTATCACCCCTCCACTTT; CDR3: CASSQTGVSPLHF
size: once; J: TRBJ1-2; D: -; V: TRBV28; DNA: TGTGCCAGCGGCCGAGAAGGCTATGGCTACACCTTC; CDR3: CASGREGYGYTF
size: -; J: TRBJ1-2; D: -; V: TRBV29-1; DNA: TGCAGCGTTGAAGATCATACACGGACCTATGGCTACACCTTC; CDR3: CSVEDHTRTYGYTF
size: many; J: TRBJ1-1; D: -; V: TRBV20-1; DNA: TGCAGTGCTAGAGATCCGGGACGGAACACTGAAGCTTTCTTT; CDR3: CSARDPGRNTEAFF
size: -; J: TRBJ1-2; D: -; V: TRBV5-1; DNA: TGCGCCAGCAGCTTGGAGGGGTGGACGAACTATGGCTACACCTTC; CDR3: CASSLEGWTNYGYTF
size: many; J: TRBJ1-2; D: TRBD1; V: TRBV6-5; DNA: TGTGCCAGCAGTTACGAGGGGGCAAGCTATGGCTACACCTTC; CDR3: CASSYEGASYGYTF
size: many; J: TRBJ1-2; D: -; V: TRBV6-5; DNA: TGTGCCAGCAGTTACTCGGGAAAGGGGTACTATGGCTACACCTTC; CDR3: CASSYSGKGYYGYTF
size: many; J: TRBJ2-6; D: -; V: TRBV7-6; DNA: TGTGCCAGCAGCTTAAGGGCAGGGCTCACTGGGGCCAACGTCCTGACTTTC; CDR3: CASSLRAGLTGANVLTF
size: many; J: TRBJ1-1; D: -; V: TRBV29-1; DNA: TGCAGCGTTGTATACAGGCTGAACACTGAAGCTTTCTTT; CDR3: CSVVYRLNTEAFF
size: many; J: TRBJ1-2; D: TRBD1; V: TRBV12-3/TRBV12-4; DNA: TGTGCCAGCAGCTCCGACAGGGGTGGTCTCAACCGTGGCTACACCTTC; CDR3: CASSSDRGGLNRGYTF
size: many; J: TRBJ2-5; D: -; V: TRBV6-2/TRBV6-3; DNA: TGTGCCAGCAGTTATGGGGACGAAGTAGAGACCCAGTACTTC; CDR3: CASSYGDEVETQYF
size: many; J: TRBJ1-3; D: -; V: TRBV6-1; DNA: TGTGCCGGCAGTCCTTGGACAGACTCTGGAAACACCATATATTTT; CDR3: CAGSPWTDSGNTIYF
size: many; J: TRBJ1-1; D: -; V: TRBV6-1; DNA: TGTGCCGGCACGACGGCGAGGCTCATGAACACTGAAGCTTTCTTT; CDR3: CAGTTARLMNTEAFF
size: many; J: TRBJ2-5; D: -; V: TRBV29-1; DNA: TGCAGCGCTGGGGCCGAGACCCAGTACTTC; CDR3: CSAGAETQYF
size: many; J: TRBJ2-7; D: -; V: TRBV28; DNA: TGTGCCAGCAACAAGGACAAGGGGCCCTCCTACGAGCAGTACTTC; CDR3: CASNKDKGPSYEQYF
size: many; J: TRBJ1-2; D: -; V: TRBV19; DNA: TGTGCCAGTAGGTCTGGAAGGGGTGGCTACACCTTC; CDR3: CASRSGRGGYTF
size: many; J: TRBJ2-5; D: TRBD2; V: TRBV12-3/TRBV12-4; DNA: TGTGCCAGCACCCCGGAGGTAGCGGGGGGGCCGGAGACCCAGTACTTC; CDR3: CASTPEVAGGPETQYF
size: few; J: TRBJ2-7; D: TRBD2; V: TRBV5-1; DNA: TGCGCCAGCAGCCCCTGGGGGGGAAGGGACGAGCAGTACTTC; CDR3: CASSPWGGRDEQYF
size: -; J: TRBJ2-5; D: TRBD1; V: TRBV11-2; DNA: TGTGCCAGCAGCTCCATCCGGGACAGGGGCCAAGAGACCCAGTACTTC; CDR3: CASSSIRDRGQETQYF
size: many; J: TRBJ2-5; D: -; V: TRBV20-1; DNA: TGCAGTGCTAGAAGTGACCCGAGTCCCAAAGAGACCCAGTACTTC; CDR3: CSARSDPSPKETQYF
size: -; J: TRBJ2-2; D: TRBD2; V: TRBV7-8; DNA: TGTGCCAGCACAAGCGGGGTAGACACCGGGGAGCTGTTTTTT; CDR3: CASTSGVDTGELFF
size: many; J: TRBJ1-2; D: TRBD1; V: TRBV6-1; DNA: TGTGCCAGCAGACGCTTCGGGACAGTCTATGGCTACACCTTC; CDR3: CASRRFGTVYGYTF
size: -; J: TRBJ2-6; D: -; V: TRBV18; DNA: TGTGCCAGCTCACCAATTCTGGACTCTGGGGCCAATGTCCTGACTTTC; CDR3: CASSPILDSGANVLTF
size: few; J: TRBJ2-5; D: TRBD1; V: TRBV2; DNA: TGTGCCAGCAGGTTGGACAGGGACGGGACCCAGTACTTC; CDR3: CASRLDRDGTQYF
size: few; J: TRBJ1-6; D: -; V: TRBV2; DNA: TGTGCCAGCAGTGAATTGCCTCCCCGGAGCTCCTATAATTCACCCCTCCACTTT; CDR3: CASSELPPRSSYNSPLHF
size: many; J: TRBJ1-5; D: -; V: TRBV5-1; DNA: TGCGCCAGCAGCTTGGTGGGTATGGGGGGCAATCAGCCCCAGCATTTT; CDR3: CASSLVGMGGNQPQHF
size: many; J: TRBJ2-7; D: -; V: TRBV11-2; DNA: TGTGCCAGCAGCGAACATTGGGCGGCGGCTTCACGAGGGGAGCAGTACTTC; CDR3: CASSEHWAAASRGEQYF
size: many; J: TRBJ2-7; D: TRBD2; V: TRBV6-1; DNA: TGTGCCAGCAGTGAAGTAGTAGCGGGGTCCTACGAGCAGTACTTC; CDR3: CASSEVVAGSYEQYF
size: -; J: TRBJ1-2; D: -; V: TRBV6-5; DNA: TGTGCCAGCAGTTACGACAGAAACTCCTATGGCTACACCTTC; CDR3: CASSYDRNSYGYTF
size: many; J: TRBJ1-5; D: TRBD1; V: TRBV6-2/TRBV6-3; DNA: TGTGCCAGCAGTTACTCGGACAGGGCGGATCAGCCCCAGCATTTT; CDR3: CASSYSDRADQPQHF
size: many; J: TRBJ1-2; D: -; V: TRBV5-8; DNA: TGTGCCAGTACAGGGTCGCACAACTATGGCTACACCTTC; CDR3: CASTGSHNYGYTF
size: many; J: TRBJ2-5; D: TRBD2; V: TRBV6-5; DNA: TGTGCCAGCAGCATTACTAGCGGGGGGATCCAAGAGACCCAGTACTTC; CDR3: CASSITSGGIQETQYF